This TCR beta chain was profiled in a study of CD8 T cells in ankylosing spondylitis (dated by TCRdb to the late 2010s). General notes on the study: To find TCR variants linked to disease, the study profiled T cell receptor beta repertoires in ankylosing spondylitis patients and healthy donors. The full study cohort comprised around 23 ankylosing spondylitis patients and 110 or so healthy donors. Samples of peripheral blood were taken, and for ankylosing spondylitis patients, synovial fluid was collected as well. General conclusions and limits of the study: According to the report, matched synovial fluid samples from ankylosing spondylitis patients were significantly enriched for the disease-linked clones. Some of the motif variants had been reported before in the synovial fluid and blood of reactive arthritis patients, a finding that suggests common disease-initiation mechanisms. Blood from ankylosing spondylitis patients appeared to be characterized by a TCR beta motif composed of about eight highly homologous amino acid variants. A CD8+ phenotype was shown by the disease-linked clones, which were found at relatively low frequencies in peripheral blood.

This sample was sequenced with an Illumina HiSeq 2500. Quantitative 5'-RACE with molecular barcodes was the method used to prepare the TCR beta libraries. As for how the authors treated the data: To identify disease-linked TCR variants, a new computational method was used, one built on a probabilistic model of VDJ rearrangement. TCRdb reprocessed the public reads (quality trimming at Q25 with fastp, clone calling with MiXCR) and kept in-frame beta chains. Identical CDR3 proteins give one entry, which carries the most common genes and DNA. The V and J calls and clone size come from TCRdb's table, not from the authors' own analysis. The sample table contains more than 150,000 distinct CDR3 sequences; only one count was recorded for roughly 10% of them. The ten largest clones add up to 25% to 35% of the sample. The germline V gene provides CDR1 SGDLS and CDR2 YYNGEE. The trim is 0 bases for V and 1 base for J, with a gap of 16 bases between the germline ends. Inclusive of the bounding cysteine and phenylalanine, the CDR3 is 17 residues long. Just the 51-base CDR3 DNA is kept, in frame starting at base 1.

This clonotype was seen many times. The clone's antigen remains unknown. Base qualities are not at hand, and no much larger clone is one base apart. Sequencing was carried out using blood, either unsorted or a sorted T cell fraction (not recorded which). Recombination connected TRBV9 to TRBJ1-2; a confident D gene designation cannot be given. This sequence was found in a male donor with ankylosing spondylitis or in good health (not recorded which). DNA sequence: TGTGCCAGCAGCGTAGGCGCGAGCCAGATTGTTAACTATGGCTACACCTTC. It specifies CASSVGASQIVNYGYTF.